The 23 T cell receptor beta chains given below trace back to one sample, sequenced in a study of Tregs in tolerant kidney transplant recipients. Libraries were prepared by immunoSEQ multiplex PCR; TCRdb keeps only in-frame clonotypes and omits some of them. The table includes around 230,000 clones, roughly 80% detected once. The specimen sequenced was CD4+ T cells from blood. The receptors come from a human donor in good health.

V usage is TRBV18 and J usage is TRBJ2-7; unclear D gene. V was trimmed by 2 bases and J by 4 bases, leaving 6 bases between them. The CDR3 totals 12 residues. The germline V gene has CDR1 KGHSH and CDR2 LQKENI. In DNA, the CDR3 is TGTGCCAGCTCACCAGGTGGGTACGAGCAGTACTTC. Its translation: CASSPGGYEQYF.

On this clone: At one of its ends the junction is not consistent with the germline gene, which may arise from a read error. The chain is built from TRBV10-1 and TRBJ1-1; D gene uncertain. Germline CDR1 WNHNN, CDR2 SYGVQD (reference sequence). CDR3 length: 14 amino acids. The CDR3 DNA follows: TGCGCCAGCAATGAGTACCCAGAGCTGGGAAGAGCTTTCTTT. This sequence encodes CASNEYPELGRAFF.

This CDR3 is CASSVYDRGSGYTF. For the CDR3, the DNA is TGTGCCAGCAGCGTGTACGATAGGGGCAGCGGCTACACCTTC. The chain recombines TRBV9 with TRBJ1-2; possible D gene TRBD1, 5 bases. This CDR3 has 14 residues. V was clipped by 2 bases and J by 8 bases, with 16 bases between them. Germline values: CDR1 SGDLS, CDR2 YYNGEE.

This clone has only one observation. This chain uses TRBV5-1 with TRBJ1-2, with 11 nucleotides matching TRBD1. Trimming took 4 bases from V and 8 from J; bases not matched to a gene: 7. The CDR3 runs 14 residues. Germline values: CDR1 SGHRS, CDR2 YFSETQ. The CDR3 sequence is CASSRDRGNWGYTF. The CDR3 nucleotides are TGCGCCAGCAGCCGGGACAGGGGGAATTGGGGCTACACCTTC.

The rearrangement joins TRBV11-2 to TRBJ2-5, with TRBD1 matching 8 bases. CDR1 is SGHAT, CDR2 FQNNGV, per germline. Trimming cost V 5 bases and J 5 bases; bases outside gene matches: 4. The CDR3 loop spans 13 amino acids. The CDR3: CASSTTGGETQYF. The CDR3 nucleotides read TGTGCCAGCAGCACTACAGGGGGTGAGACCCAGTACTTC.

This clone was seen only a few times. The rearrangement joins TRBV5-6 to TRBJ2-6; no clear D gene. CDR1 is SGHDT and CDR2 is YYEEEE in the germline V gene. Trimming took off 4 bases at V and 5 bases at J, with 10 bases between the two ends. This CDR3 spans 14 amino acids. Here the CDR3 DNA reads TGTGCCAGCAGCCCACCAGACAGGGCCAACGTCCTGACTTTC. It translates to CASSPPDRANVLTF.

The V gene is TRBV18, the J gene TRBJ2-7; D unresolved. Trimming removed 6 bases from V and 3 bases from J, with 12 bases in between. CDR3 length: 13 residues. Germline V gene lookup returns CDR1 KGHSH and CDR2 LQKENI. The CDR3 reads CASSPDQNYEQYF. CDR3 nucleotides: TGTGCCAGCTCCCCAGATCAGAACTACGAGCAGTACTTC.

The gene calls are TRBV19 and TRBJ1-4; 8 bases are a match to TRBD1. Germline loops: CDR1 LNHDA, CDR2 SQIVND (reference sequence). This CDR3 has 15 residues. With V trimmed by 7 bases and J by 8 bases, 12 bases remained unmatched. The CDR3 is CASKSRGQGVEKLFF. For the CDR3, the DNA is TGTGCCAGTAAAAGCCGAGGACAGGGTGTGGAAAAACTGTTTTTT.

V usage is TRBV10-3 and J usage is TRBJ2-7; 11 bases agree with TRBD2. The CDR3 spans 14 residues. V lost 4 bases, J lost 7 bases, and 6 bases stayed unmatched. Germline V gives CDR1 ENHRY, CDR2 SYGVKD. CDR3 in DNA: TGTGCCATCAGTGCGGGACTAGCGGACTTGGAGCAGTACTTC. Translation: CAISAGLADLEQYF.

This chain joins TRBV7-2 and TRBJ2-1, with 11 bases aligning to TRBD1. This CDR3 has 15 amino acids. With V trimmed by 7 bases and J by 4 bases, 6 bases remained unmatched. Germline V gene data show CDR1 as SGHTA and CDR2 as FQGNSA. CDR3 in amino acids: CASILDRGLYNEQFF. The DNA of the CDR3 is TGTGCCAGCATCCTGGACAGGGGGCTTTACAATGAGCAGTTCTTC. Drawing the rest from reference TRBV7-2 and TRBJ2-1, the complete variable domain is GAGVSQSPSNKVTEKGKDVELRCDPISGHTALYWYRQSLGQGLEFLIYFQGNSAPDKSGLPSDRFSAERTGGSVSTLTIQRTQQEDSAVYLCASILDRGLYNEQFFGPGTRLTVL.

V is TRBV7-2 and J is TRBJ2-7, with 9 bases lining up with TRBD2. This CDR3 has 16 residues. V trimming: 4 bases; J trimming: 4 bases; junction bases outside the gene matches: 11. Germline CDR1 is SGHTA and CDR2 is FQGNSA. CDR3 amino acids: CASSSRAGGGGYEQYF. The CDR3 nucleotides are TGTGCCAGCAGCTCCCGAGCGGGGGGTGGAGGTTACGAGCAGTACTTC.

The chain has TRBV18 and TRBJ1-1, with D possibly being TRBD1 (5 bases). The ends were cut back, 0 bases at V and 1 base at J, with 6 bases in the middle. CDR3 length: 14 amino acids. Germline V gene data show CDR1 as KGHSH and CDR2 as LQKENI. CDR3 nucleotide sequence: TGTGCCAGCTCACCACCTACAGGGAACACTGAAGCTTTCTTT. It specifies CASSPPTGNTEAFF. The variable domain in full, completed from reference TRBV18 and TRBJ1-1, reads NAGVMQNPRHLVRRRGQEARLRCSPMKGHSHVYWYRQLPEEGLKFMVYLQKENIIDESGMPKERFSAEFPKEGPSILRIQQVVRGDSAAYFCASSPPTGNTEAFFGQGTRLTVV.

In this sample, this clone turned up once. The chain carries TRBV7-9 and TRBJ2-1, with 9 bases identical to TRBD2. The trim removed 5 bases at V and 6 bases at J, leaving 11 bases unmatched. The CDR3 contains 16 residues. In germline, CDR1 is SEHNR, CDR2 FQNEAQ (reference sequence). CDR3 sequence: CASSIMRGLARNEQFF. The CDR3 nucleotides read TGTGCCAGCAGCATCATGCGGGGACTAGCACGCAATGAGCAGTTCTTC.

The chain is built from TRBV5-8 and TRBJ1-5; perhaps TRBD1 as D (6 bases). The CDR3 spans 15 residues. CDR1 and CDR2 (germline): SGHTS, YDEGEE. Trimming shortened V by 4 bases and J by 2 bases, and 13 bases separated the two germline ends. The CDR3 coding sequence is TGTGCCAGCAGCGGGGGGAACAGGGGCAATCAGCCCCAGCATTTT. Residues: CASSGGNRGNQPQHF.

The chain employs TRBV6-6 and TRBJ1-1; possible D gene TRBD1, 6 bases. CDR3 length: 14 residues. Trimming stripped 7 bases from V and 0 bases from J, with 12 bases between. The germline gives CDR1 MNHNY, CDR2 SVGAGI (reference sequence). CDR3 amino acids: CASNRDIVNTEAFF. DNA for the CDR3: TGTGCCAGCAACAGGGACATAGTGAACACTGAAGCTTTCTTT.

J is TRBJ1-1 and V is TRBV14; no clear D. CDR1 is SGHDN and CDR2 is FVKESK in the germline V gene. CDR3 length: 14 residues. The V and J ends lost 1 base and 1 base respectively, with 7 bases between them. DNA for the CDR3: TGTGCCAGCAGCCAAGTCCCGGAGAACACTGAAGCTTTCTTT. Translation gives CASSQVPENTEAFF.

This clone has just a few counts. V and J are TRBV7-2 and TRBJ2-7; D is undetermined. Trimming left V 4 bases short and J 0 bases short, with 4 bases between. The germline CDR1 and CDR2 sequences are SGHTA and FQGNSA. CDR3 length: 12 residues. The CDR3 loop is CASSSHSYEQYF. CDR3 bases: TGTGCCAGCAGCTCCCACTCCTACGAGCAGTACTTC.

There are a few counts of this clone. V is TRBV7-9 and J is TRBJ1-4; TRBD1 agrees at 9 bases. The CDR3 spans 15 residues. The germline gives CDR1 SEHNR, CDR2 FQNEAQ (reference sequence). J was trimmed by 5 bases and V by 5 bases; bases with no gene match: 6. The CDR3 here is CASSLPGQGNEKLFF. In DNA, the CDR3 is TGTGCCAGCAGCCTACCGGGACAGGGAAATGAAAAACTGTTTTTT.

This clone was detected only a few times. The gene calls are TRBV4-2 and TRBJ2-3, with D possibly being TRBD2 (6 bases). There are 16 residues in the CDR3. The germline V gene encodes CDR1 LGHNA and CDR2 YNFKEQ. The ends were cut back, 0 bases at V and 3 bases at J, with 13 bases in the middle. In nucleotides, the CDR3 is TGTGCCAGCAGCCAAGAGACCCAGGGAGGTACAGATACGCAGTATTTT. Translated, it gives CASSQETQGGTDTQYF.

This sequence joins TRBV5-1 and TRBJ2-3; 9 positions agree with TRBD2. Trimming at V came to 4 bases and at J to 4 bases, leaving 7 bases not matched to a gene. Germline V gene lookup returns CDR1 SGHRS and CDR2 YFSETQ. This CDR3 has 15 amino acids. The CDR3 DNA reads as TGCGCCAGCAGCACCATAGCGGGAGTGGCAGATACGCAGTATTTT. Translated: CASSTIAGVADTQYF. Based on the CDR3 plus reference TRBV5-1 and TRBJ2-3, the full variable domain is KAGVTQTPRYLIKTRGQQVTLSCSPISGHRSVSWYQQTPGQGLQFLFEYFSETQRNKGNFPGRFSGRQFSNSRSEMNVSTLELGDSALYLCASSTIAGVADTQYFGPGTRLTVL.

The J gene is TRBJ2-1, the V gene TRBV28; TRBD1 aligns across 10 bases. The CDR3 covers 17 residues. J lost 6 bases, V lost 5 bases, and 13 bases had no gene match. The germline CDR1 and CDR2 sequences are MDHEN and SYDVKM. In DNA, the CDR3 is TGTGCCAGCAGTCCCGCCTTTAGTTGGACAGGGGGCAATGAGCAGTTCTTC. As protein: CASSPAFSWTGGNEQFF.

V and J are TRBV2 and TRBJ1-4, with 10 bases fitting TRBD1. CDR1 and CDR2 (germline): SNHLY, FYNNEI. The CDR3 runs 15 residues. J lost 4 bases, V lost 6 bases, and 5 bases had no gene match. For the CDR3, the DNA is TGTGCCAGCAGGGACAGGGGGTATCTTAATGAAAAACTGTTTTTT. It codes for CASRDRGYLNEKLFF. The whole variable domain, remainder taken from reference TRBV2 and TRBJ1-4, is EPEVTQTPSHQVTQMGQEVILRCVPISNHLYFYWYRQILGQKVEFLVSFYNNEISEKSEIFDDQFSVERPDGSNFTLKIRSTKLEDSAMYFCASRDRGYLNEKLFFGSGTQLSVL.

The DNA of the CDR3 is TGTGCCAGCAGCTTAATCAGGGGTTCCGGGGAGCTGTTTTTT. Translation: CASSLIRGSGELFF. The rearrangement uses TRBV5-8 and TRBJ2-2; possibly TRBD1 for D (6 bases). The CDR3 has 14 amino acids. Germline CDR1 is SGHTS and CDR2 is YDEGEE. The ends were cut back, 2 bases at V and 6 bases at J, with 11 bases in the middle.